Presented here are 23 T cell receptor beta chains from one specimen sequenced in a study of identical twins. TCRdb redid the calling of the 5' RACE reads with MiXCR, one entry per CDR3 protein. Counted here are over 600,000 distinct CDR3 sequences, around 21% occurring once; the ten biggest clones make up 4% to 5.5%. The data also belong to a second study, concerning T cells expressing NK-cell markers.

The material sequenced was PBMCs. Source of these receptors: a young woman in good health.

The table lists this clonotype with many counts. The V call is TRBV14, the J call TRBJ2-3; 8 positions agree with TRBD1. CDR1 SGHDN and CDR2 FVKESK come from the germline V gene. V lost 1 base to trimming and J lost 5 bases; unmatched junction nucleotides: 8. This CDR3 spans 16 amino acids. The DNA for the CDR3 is TGTGCCAGCAGCCAAGGACAGGGGCGTGATTTAGATACGCAGTATTTT. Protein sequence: CASSQGQGRDLDTQYF.

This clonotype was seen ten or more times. CDR3 loop: CASSYSARQGTNYGYTF. Written as DNA, the CDR3 is TGTGCCAGCAGTTACTCCGCCCGACAGGGAACTAACTATGGCTACACCTTC. The chain links TRBV6-5 to TRBJ1-2, with 7 bases aligning to TRBD1. This CDR3 comprises 17 residues. The V and J ends lost 0 bases and 0 bases, in that order; junction bases with no gene match: 7. Germline V gene lookup returns CDR1 MNHEY and CDR2 SVGAGI.

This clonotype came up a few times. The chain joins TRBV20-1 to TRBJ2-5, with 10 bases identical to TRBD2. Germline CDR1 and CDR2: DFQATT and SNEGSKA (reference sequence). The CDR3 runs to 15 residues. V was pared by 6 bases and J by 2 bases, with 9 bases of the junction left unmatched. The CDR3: CSAPPVTSGQETQYF. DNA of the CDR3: TGCAGTGCCCCTCCCGTGACTAGCGGGCAAGAGACCCAGTACTTC.

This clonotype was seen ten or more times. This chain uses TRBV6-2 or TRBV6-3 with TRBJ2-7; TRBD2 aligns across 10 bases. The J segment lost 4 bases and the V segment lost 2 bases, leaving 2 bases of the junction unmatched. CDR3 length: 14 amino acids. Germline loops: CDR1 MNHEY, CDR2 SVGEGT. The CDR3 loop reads CASSYASGSYEQYF. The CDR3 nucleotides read TGTGCCAGCAGTTACGCTAGCGGGAGTTACGAGCAGTACTTC.

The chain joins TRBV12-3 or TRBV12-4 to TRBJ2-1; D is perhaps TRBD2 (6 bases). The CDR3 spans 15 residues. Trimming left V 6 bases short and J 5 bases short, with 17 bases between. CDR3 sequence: CASSIPGLVNNEQFF. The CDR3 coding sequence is TGTGCCAGCAGCATACCGGGACTGGTAAACAATGAGCAGTTCTTC.

CDR3 protein: CASSFLEANFNEQFF. The CDR3 DNA reads as TGTGCCAGCAGTTTTCTGGAGGCTAACTTCAATGAGCAGTTCTTC. The chain employs TRBV6-5 and TRBJ2-1, with D tentatively TRBD2 (5 bases). The CDR3 loop spans 15 amino acids. V shed 4 bases and J shed 6 bases, with 16 bases lying between them. Germline loops: CDR1 MNHEY, CDR2 SVGAGI.

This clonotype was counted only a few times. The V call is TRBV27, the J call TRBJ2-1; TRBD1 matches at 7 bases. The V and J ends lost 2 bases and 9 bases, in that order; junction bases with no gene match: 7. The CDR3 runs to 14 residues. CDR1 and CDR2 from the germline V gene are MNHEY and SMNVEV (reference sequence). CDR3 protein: CASSLRYRGTEQFF. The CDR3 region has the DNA TGTGCCAGCAGTTTACGATACAGGGGCACTGAGCAGTTCTTC.

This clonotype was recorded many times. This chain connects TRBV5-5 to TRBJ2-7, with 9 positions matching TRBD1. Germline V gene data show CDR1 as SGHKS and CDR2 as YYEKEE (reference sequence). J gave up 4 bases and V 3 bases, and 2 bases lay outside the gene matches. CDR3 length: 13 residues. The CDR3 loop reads CASSWGTGYEQYF. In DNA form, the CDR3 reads TGTGCCAGCAGCTGGGGGACAGGGTACGAGCAGTACTTC.

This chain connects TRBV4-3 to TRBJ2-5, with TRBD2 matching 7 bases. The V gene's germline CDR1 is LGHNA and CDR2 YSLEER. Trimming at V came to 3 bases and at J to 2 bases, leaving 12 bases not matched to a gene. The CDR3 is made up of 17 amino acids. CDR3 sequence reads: CASSQDLGGSTQETQYF. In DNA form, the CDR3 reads TGCGCCAGCAGCCAGGACCTGGGCGGGAGCACTCAAGAGACCCAGTACTTC.

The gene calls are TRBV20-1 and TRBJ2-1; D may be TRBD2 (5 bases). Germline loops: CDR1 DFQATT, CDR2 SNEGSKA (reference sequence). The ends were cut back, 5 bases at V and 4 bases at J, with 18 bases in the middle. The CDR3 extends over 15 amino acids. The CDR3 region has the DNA TGCAGTGCTCCCATCATCGTGGACTGGTACAATGAGCAGTTCTTC. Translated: CSAPIIVDWYNEQFF.

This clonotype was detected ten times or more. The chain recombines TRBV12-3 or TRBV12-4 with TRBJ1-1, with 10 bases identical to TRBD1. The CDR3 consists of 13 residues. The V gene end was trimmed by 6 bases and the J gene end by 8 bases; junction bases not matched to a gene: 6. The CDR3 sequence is CASRQGTGVEAFF. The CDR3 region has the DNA TGTGCCAGCAGGCAGGGGACAGGGGTGGAAGCTTTCTTT.

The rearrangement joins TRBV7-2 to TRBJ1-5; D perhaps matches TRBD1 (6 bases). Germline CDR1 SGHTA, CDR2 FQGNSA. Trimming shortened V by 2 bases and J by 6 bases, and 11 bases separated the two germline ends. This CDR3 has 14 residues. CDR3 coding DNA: TGTGCCAGCAGCTTATGGGGGCCTGGTCAGCCCCAGCATTTT. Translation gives CASSLWGPGQPQHF.

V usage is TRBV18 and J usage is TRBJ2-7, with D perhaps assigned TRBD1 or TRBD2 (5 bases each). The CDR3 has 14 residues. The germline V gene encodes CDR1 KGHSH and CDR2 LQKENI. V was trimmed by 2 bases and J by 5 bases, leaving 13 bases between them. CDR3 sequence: CASSPIAGADEQYF. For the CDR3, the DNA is TGTGCCAGCTCACCAATCGCCGGGGCCGACGAGCAGTACTTC.

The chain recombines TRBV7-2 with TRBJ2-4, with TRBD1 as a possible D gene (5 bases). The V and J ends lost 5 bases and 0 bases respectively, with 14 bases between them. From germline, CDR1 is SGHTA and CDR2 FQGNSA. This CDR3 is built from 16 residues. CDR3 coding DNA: TGTGCCAGCAGCCCAGGGTCTCTTTTAGCCAAAAACATTCAGTACTTC. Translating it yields CASSPGSLLAKNIQYF.

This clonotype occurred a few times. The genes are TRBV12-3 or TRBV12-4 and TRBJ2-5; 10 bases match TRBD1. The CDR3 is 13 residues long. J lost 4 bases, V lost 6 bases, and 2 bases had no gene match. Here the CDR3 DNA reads TGTGCCAGCAGAGACAGGGGGCTAGAGACCCAGTACTTC. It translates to CASRDRGLETQYF.

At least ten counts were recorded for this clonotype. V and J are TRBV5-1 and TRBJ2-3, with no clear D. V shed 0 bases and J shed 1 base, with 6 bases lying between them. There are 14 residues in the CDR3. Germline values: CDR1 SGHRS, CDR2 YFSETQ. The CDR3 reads CASSLERGTDTQYF. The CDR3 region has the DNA TGCGCCAGCAGCTTGGAACGGGGCACAGATACGCAGTATTTT.

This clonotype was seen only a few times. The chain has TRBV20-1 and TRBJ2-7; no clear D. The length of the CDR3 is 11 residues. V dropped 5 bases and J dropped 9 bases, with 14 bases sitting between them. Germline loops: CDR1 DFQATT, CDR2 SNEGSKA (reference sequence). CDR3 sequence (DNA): TGCAGTGCTCAGGACGGAGATGGGCAGTACTTC. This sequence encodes CSAQDGDGQYF.

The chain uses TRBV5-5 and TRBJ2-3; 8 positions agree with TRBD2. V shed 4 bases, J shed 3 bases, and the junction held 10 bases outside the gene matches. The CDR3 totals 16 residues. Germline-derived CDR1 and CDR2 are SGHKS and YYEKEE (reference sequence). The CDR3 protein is CASSAPGTRRTDTQYF. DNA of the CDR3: TGTGCCAGCAGCGCTCCCGGGACTAGACGTACAGATACGCAGTATTTT.

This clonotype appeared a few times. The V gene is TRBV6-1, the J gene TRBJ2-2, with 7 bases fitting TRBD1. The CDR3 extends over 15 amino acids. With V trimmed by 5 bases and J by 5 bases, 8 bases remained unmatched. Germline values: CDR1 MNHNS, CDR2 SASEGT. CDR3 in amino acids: CASSPDRRGTGELFF. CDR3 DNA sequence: TGTGCCAGCAGTCCGGACAGGCGAGGGACCGGGGAGCTGTTTTTT.

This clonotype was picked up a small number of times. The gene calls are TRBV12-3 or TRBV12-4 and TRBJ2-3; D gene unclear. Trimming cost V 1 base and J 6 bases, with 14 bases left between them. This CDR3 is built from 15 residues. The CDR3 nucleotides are TGTGCCAGCAGTTTAGTTTTGGGTGCAGGTGATACGCAGTATTTT. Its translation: CASSLVLGAGDTQYF.

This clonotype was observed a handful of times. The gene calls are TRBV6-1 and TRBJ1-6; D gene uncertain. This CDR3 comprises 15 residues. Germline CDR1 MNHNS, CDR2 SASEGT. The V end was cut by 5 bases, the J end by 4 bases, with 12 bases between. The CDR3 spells CASSPRHPYNSPLHF. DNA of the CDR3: TGTGCCAGCAGTCCCCGACACCCTTATAATTCACCCCTCCACTTT.

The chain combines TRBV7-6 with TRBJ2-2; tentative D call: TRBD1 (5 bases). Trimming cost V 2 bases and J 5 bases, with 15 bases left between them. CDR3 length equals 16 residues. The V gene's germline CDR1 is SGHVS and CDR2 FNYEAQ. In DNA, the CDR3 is TGTGCCAGCAGCTTATGGGCAGGGCTAGAAACCGGGGAGCTGTTTTTT. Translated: CASSLWAGLETGELFF.

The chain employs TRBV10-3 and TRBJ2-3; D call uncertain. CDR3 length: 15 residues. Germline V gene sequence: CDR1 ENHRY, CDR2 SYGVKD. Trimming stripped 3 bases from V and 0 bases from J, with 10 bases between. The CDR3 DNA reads TGTGCCATCAGTGAATTGCGTCGGAGCACAGATACGCAGTATTTT. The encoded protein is CAISELRRSTDTQYF.